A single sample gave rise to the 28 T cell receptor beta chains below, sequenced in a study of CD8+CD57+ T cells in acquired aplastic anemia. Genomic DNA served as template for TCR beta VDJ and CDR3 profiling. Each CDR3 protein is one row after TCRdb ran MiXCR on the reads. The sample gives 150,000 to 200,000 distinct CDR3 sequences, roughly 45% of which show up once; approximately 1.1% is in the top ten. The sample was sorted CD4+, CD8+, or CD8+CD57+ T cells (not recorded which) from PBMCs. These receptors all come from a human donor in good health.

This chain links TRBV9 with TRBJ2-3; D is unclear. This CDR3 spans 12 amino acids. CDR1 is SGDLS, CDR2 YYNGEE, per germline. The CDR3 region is CVRNDGTDTQYF. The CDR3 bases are TGTGTCCGCAACGATGGCACAGATACGCAGTATTTT.

The CDR3 reads CASSVGPANEQFF. Here the CDR3 DNA reads TGTGCCAGCAGTGTCGGACCCGCCAATGAGCAGTTCTTC. The chain couples TRBV7-2 to TRBJ2-1; unclear D gene. Trimming left V 6 bases short and J 6 bases short, with 12 bases between. CDR1 and CDR2 (germline): SGHTA, FQGNSA. This CDR3 comprises 13 residues.

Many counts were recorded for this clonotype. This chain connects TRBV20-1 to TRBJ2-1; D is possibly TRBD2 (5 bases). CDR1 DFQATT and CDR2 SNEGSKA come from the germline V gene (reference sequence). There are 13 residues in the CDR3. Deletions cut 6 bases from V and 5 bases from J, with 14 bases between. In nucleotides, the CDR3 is TGCAGTGCAGGAGGAAGGTCCAACAATGAGCAGTTCTTC. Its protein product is CSAGGRSNNEQFF.

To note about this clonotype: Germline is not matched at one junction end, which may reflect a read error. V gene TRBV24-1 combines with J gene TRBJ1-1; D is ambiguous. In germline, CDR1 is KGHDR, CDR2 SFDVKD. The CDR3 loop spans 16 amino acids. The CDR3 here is CATSAPSSRMNTEAFF. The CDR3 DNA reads TGTGCCACGAGTGCCCCAAGCAGCCGGATGAACACTGAAGCTTTCTTT.

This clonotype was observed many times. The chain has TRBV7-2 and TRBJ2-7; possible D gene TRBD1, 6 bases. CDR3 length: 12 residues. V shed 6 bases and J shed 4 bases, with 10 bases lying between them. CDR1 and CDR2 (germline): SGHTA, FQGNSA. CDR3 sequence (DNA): TGTGCCAGCAGGAAACAGGGTTACGAGCAGTACTTC. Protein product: CASRKQGYEQYF.

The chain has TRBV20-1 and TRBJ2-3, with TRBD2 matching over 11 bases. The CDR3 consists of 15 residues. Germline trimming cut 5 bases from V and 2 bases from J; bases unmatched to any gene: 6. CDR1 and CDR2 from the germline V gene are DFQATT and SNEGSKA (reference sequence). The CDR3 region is CSAFLAGGSTDTQYF. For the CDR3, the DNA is TGCAGTGCTTTCCTAGCGGGGGGATCCACAGATACGCAGTATTTT.

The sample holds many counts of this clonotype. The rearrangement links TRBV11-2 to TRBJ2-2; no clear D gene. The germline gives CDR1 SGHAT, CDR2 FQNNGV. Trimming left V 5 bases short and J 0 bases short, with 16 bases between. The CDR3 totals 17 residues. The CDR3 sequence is CASSPNAGRPNTGELFF. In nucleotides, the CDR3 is TGTGCCAGCAGCCCCAACGCCGGCCGACCGAACACCGGGGAGCTGTTTTTT.

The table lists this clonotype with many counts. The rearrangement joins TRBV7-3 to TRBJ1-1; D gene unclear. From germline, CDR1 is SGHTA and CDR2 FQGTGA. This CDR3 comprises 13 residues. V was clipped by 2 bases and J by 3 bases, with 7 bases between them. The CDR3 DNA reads TGTGCCAGCAGCTTAGCCGCTTACACTGAAGCTTTCTTT. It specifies CASSLAAYTEAFF.

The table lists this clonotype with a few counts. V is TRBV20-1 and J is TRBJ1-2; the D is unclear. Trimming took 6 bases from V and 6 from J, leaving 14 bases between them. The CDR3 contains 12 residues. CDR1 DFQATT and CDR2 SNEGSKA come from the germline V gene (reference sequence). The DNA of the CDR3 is TGCAGTGCGAGCTGGGCGTTCGATGGCTACACCTTC. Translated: CSASWAFDGYTF.

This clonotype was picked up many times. Written as DNA, the CDR3 is TGTGCCAGCAGTGACAACCGGGACAGGGCCTACGAGCAGTACTTC. Protein sequence: CASSDNRDRAYEQYF. This chain uses TRBV6-1 with TRBJ2-7; TRBD1 matches at 9 bases. CDR3 length: 15 residues. V was clipped by 3 bases and J by 2 bases; unmatched bases: 5. Germline CDR1 MNHNS, CDR2 SASEGT.

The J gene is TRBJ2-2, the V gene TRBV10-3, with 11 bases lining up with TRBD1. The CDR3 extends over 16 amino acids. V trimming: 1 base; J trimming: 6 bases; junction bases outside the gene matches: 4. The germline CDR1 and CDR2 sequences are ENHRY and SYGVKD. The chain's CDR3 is CAISELAGQGAGELFF. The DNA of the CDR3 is TGTGCCATCAGTGAGTTAGCGGGACAGGGGGCCGGGGAGCTGTTTTTT.

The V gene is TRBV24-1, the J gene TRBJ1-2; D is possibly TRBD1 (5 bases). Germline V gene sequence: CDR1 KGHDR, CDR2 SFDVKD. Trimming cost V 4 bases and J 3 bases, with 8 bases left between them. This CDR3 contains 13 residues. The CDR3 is CATSERGYYGYTF. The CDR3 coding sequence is TGTGCCACCAGTGAAAGGGGATACTATGGCTACACCTTC.

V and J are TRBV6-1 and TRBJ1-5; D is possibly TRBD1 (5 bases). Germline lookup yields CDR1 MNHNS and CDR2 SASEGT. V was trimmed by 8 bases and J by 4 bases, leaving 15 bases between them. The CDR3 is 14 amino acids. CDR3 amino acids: CASRPGTMNQPQHF. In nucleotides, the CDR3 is TGTGCCAGCCGGCCCGGGACGATGAATCAGCCCCAGCATTTT.

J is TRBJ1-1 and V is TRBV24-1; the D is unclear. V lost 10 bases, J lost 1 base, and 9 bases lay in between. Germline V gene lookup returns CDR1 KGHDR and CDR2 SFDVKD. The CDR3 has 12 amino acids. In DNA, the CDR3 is TGTGCCACTCAGAAAGGGAACACTGAAGCTTTCTTT. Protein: CATQKGNTEAFF.

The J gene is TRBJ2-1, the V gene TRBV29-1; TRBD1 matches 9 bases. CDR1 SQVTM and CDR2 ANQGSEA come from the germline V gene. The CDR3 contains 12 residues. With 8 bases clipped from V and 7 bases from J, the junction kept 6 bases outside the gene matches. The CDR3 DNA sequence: TGCAGCTTCGACAGGGGGAGGAATGAGCAGTTCTTC. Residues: CSFDRGRNEQFF.

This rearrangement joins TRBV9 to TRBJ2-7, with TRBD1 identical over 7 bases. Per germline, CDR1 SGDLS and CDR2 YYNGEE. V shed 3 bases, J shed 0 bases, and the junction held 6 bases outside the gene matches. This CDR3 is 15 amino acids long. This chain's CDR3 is CASSGMDRSSYEQYF. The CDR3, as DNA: TGTGCCAGCAGCGGGATGGACAGGAGCTCCTACGAGCAGTACTTC.

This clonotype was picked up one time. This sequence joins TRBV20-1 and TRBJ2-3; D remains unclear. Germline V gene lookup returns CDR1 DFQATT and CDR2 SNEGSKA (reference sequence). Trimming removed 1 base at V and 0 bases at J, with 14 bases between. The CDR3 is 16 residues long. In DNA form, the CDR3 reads TGCAGTGCTAGAGTCCTCAGCTCTGGGAGCACAGATACGCAGTATTTT. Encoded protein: CSARVLSSGSTDTQYF.

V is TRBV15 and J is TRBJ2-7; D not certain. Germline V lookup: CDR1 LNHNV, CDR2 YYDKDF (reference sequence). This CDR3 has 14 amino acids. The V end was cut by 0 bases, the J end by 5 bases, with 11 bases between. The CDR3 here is CATSRDQVLHEQYF. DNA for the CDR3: TGTGCCACCAGCAGAGATCAGGTTCTCCACGAGCAGTACTTC.

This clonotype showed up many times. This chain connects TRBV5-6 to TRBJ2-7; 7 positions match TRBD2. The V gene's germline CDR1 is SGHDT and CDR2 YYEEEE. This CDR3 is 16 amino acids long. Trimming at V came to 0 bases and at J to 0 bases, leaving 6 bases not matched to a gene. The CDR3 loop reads CASSLGVAGVSYEQYF. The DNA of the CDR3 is TGTGCCAGCAGCTTGGGTGTTGCGGGAGTCTCCTACGAGCAGTACTTC.

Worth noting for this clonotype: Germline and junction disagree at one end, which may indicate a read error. CDR3 sequence (DNA): TGTGCCAGCAGCTTAGATGTAGTGAGGATGTCTGGAAACGCCATATATTTT. This sequence encodes CASSLDVVRMSGNAIYF. This chain connects TRBV7-8 to TRBJ1-3, with D unclear. Germline-derived CDR1 and CDR2 are SGHVS and FQNEAQ. This CDR3 is 17 amino acids long.

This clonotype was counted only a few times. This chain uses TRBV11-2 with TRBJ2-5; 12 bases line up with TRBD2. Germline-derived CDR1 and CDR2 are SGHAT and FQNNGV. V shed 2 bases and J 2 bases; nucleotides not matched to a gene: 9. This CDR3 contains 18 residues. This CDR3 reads CASSLMSLAGGPQETQYF. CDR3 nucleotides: TGTGCCAGCAGCTTAATGAGTCTAGCGGGGGGGCCTCAAGAGACCCAGTACTTC.

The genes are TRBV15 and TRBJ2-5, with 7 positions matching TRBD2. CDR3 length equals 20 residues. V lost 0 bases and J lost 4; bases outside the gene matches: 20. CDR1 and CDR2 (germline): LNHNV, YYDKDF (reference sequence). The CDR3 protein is CATSRDKGGRGITPGETQYF. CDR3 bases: TGTGCCACCAGCAGAGATAAGGGCGGGCGGGGGATTACCCCTGGAGAGACCCAGTACTTC.

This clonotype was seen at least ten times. As DNA, the CDR3 is TGTGCCAGCAGTCTGACAGGGATGGGTCAGCCCCAGCATTTT. Translating gives CASSLTGMGQPQHF. The chain carries TRBV6-1 and TRBJ1-5, with 7 bases matching TRBD1. The germline CDR1 and CDR2 sequences are MNHNS and SASEGT. Losses at the gene ends were 5 bases for V and 6 bases for J; bases not matched to a gene: 7. The CDR3 covers 14 residues.

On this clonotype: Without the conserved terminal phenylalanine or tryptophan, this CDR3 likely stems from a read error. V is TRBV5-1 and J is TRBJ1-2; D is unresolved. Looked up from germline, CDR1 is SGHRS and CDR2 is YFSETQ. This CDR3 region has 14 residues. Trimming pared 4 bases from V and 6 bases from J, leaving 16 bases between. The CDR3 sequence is CASSPQQVFNGYTS. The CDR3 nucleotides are TGCGCCAGCAGCCCCCAGCAGGTCTTTAATGGCTACACCTCC.

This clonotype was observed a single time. In DNA form, the CDR3 reads TGTGCCAGCAGGACCGGGACAGGGGAGATCGAGACCCAGTACTTC. It yields the protein CASRTGTGEIETQYF. The chain carries TRBV2 and TRBJ2-5, with TRBD1 identical over 10 bases. The junction had 9 bases not matched to a gene; V was cut back by 6 bases and J by 5 bases. The CDR3 spans 15 residues. Per germline, CDR1 SNHLY and CDR2 FYNNEI.

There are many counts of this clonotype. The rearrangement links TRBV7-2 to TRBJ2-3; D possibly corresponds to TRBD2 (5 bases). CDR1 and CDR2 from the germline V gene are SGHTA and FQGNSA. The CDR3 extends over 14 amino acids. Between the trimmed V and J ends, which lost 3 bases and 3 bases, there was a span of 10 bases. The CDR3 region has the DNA TGTGCCAGCAGCTTTGAGGGCAGGACAGATACGCAGTATTTT. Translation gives CASSFEGRTDTQYF. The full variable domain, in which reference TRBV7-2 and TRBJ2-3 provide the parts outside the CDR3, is GAGVSQSPSNKVTEKGKDVELRCDPISGHTALYWYRQSLGQGLEFLIYFQGNSAPDKSGLPSDRFSAERTGGSVSTLTIQRTQQEDSAVYLCASSFEGRTDTQYFGPGTRLTVL.

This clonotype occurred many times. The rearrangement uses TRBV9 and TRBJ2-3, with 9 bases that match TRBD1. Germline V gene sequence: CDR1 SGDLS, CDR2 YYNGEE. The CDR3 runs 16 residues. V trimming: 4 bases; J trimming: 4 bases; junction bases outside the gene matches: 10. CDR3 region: CASSPTGGGVADTQYF. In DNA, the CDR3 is TGTGCCAGCAGCCCTACAGGGGGCGGGGTGGCAGATACGCAGTATTTT.

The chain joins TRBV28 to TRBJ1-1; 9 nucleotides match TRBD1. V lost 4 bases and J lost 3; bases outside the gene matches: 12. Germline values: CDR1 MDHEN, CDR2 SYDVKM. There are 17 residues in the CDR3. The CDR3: CASSSPGQGRRDTEAFF. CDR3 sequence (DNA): TGTGCCAGCAGTTCACCGGGACAGGGCCGGCGGGACACTGAAGCTTTCTTT.